Listed below are T cell receptor beta chains from one sample, sequenced in a study of early T cells in non-severe SARS-CoV-2 infection. One entry per CDR3 protein results from TCRdb running MiXCR on the 5' RACE reads. The data contain roughly 40,000 distinct CDR3 sequences, under 9.5% of them singletons. The sequencing input was whole blood. These receptors came from an adult who was a healthcare worker with PCR-confirmed SARS-CoV-2 infection or an uninfected control (not recorded which). Both conserved end residues are part of each CDR3. Each record gives: CDR3 protein, CDR3 DNA, D gene, J gene, clone size, V gene. D genes are given only for firm matches. Some rows mark clone size as missing; the rest say once, few, many or name a class of expanded clone.

cdr3_aa: CASSISGGSNNEKFF; cdr3_nt: TGTGCCAGCAGCATTAGCGGGGGGTCGAATAATGAGAAGTTCTTC; d_call: TRBD2; j_call: TRBJ2-1; clone_size: many; v_call: TRBV9
cdr3_aa: CASSPMGGWYGYTF; cdr3_nt: TGTGCCAGCAGCCCCATGGGGGGGTGGTATGGCTACACCTTC; d_call: NA; j_call: TRBJ1-2; clone_size: NA; v_call: TRBV7-9
cdr3_aa: CSASTLAGGPPYEQYF; cdr3_nt: TGCAGTGCTAGCACTCTAGCGGGGGGCCCTCCCTACGAGCAGTACTTC; d_call: TRBD2; j_call: TRBJ2-7; clone_size: few; v_call: TRBV20-1
cdr3_aa: CASSELGYGYTF; cdr3_nt: TGTGCCAGCAGTGAACTTGGCTATGGCTACACCTTC; d_call: NA; j_call: TRBJ1-2; clone_size: many; v_call: TRBV12-3/TRBV12-4
cdr3_aa: CASSSGPSPLRNTEAFF; cdr3_nt: TGCGCCAGCAGCTCGGGACCGTCTCCCCTTAGGAACACTGAAGCTTTCTTT; d_call: NA; j_call: TRBJ1-1; clone_size: NA; v_call: TRBV5-1
cdr3_aa: CAISESGRGDEQYF; cdr3_nt: TGTGCCATCAGTGAGTCTGGGCGGGGCGACGAGCAGTACTTC; d_call: NA; j_call: TRBJ2-7; clone_size: many; v_call: TRBV10-3
cdr3_aa: CSARVGASTYNSPLHF; cdr3_nt: TGCAGTGCTAGAGTTGGGGCCAGTACCTATAATTCACCCCTCCACTTT; d_call: NA; j_call: TRBJ1-6; clone_size: few; v_call: TRBV20-1
cdr3_aa: CASSPLAIRWDEQFF; cdr3_nt: TGTGCCAGCTCCCCACTAGCGATTCGGTGGGATGAGCAGTTCTTC; d_call: TRBD2; j_call: TRBJ2-1; clone_size: many; v_call: TRBV18
cdr3_aa: CASSSRQKYNSPLHF; cdr3_nt: TGTGCCAGCTCCTCTCGGCAGAAATATAATTCACCCCTCCACTTT; d_call: NA; j_call: TRBJ1-6; clone_size: few; v_call: TRBV28
cdr3_aa: CASSPRDSKYTDTQYF; cdr3_nt: TGTGCCAGCAGCCCACGGGACTCCAAATACACAGATACGCAGTATTTT; d_call: NA; j_call: TRBJ2-3; clone_size: NA; v_call: TRBV11-2